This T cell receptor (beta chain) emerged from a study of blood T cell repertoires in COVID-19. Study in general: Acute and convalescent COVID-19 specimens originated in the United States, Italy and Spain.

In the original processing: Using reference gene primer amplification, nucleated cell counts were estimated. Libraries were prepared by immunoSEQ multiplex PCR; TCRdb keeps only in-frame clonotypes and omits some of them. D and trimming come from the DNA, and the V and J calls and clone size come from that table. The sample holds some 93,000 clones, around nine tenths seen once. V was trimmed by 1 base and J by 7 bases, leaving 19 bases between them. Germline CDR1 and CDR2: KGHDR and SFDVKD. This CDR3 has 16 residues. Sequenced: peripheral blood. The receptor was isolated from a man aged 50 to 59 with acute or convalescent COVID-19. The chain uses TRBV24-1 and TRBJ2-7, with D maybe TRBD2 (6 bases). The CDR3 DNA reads TGTGCCACCAGTGATTTCGCGGGGCAGGGAATGGGAGAGCAGTACTTC. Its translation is CATSDFAGQGMGEQYF.